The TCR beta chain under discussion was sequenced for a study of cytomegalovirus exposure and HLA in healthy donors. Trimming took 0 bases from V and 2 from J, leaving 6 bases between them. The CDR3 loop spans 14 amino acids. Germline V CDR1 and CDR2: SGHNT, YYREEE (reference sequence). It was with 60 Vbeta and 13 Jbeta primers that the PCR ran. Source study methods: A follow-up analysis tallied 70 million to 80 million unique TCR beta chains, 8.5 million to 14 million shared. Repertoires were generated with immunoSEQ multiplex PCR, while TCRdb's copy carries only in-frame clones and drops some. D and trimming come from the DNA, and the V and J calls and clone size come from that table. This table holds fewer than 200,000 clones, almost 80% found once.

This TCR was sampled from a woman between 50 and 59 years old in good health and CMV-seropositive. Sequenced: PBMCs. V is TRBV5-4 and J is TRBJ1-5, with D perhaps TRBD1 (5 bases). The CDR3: CASSLEGGNQPQHF. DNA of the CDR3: TGTGCCAGCAGCTTGGAAGGGGGCAATCAGCCCCAGCATTTT.